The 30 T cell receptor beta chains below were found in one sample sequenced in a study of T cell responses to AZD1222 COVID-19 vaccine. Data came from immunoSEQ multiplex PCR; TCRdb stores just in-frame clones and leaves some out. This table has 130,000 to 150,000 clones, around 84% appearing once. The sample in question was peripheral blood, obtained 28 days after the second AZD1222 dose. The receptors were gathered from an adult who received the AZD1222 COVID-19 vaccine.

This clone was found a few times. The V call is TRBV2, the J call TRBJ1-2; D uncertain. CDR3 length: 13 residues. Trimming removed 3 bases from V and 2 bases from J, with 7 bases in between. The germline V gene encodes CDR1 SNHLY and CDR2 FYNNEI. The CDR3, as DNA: TGTGCCAGCAGTGAGGCTGGGAACTATGGCTACACCTTC. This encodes CASSEAGNYGYTF.

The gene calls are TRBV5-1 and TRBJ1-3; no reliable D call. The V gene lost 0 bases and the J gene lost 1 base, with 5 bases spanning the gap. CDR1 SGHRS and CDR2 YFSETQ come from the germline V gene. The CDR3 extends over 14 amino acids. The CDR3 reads CASSLDRSGNTIYF. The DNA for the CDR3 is TGCGCCAGCAGCTTGGACAGATCTGGAAACACCATATATTTT.

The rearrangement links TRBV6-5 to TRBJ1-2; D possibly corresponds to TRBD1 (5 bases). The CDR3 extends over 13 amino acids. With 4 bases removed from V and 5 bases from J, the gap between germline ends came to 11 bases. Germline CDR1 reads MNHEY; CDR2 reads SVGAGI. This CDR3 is CASSFQGVYGYTF. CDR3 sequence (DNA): TGTGCCAGCAGTTTTCAAGGGGTGTATGGCTACACCTTC.

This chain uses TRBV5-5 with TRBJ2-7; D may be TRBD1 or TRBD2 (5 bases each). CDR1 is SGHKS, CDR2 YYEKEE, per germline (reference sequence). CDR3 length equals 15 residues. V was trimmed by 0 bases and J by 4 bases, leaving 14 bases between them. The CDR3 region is CASSLGGFGGYEQYF. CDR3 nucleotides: TGTGCCAGCAGCTTGGGGGGGTTTGGCGGGTACGAGCAGTACTTC.

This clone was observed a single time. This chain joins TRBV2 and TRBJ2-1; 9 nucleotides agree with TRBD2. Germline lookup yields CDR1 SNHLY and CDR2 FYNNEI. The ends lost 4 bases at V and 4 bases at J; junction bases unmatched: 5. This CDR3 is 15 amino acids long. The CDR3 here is CASSVGGGAYNEQFF. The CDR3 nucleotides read TGTGCCAGCAGTGTCGGCGGGGGGGCGTACAATGAGCAGTTCTTC.

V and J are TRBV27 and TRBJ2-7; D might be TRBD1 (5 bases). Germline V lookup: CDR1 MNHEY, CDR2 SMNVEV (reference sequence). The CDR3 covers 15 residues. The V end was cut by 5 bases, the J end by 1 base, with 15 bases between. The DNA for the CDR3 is TGTGCCAGCAGTCGCCCTGGACGGACATCCTACGAGCAGTACTTC. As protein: CASSRPGRTSYEQYF.

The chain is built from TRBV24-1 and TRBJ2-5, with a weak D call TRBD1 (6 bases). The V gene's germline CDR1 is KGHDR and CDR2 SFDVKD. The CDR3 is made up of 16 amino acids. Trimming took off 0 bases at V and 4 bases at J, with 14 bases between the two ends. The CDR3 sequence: CATSDLSSTGGETQYF. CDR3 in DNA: TGTGCCACCAGTGATTTGTCTTCGACAGGCGGAGAGACCCAGTACTTC.

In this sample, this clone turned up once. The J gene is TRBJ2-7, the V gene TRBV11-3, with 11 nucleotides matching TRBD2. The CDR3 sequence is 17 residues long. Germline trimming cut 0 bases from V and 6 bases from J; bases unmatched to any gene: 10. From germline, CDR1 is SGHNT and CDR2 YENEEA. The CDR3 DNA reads TGTGCCAGCAGCTTAGATAGCGGGAGGGCCGATTCGGCCGAGCAGTACTTC. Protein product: CASSLDSGRADSAEQYF.

CDR3 nucleotide sequence: TGTGCCAGCGCGGTGGGGCCTACCGGGGAGCTGTTTTTT. Its protein is CASAVGPTGELFF. This chain uses TRBV2 with TRBJ2-2; a possible D gene is TRBD1 (5 bases). The V end lost 8 bases, the J end lost 5 bases, and 12 bases lay between the germline ends. CDR1 and CDR2 (germline): SNHLY, FYNNEI. The CDR3 has 13 amino acids.

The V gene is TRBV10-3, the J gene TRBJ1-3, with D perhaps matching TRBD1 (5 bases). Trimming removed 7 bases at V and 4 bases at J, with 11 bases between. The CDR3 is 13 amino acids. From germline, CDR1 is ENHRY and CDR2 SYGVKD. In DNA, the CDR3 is TGTGCCATCACTCCAGACAGAGGAAACACCATATATTTT. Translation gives CAITPDRGNTIYF.

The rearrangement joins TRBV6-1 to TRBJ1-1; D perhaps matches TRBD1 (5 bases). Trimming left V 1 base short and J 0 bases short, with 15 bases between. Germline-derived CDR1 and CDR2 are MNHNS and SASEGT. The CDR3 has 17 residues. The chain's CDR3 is CASSEGGWGRLNTEAFF. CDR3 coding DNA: TGTGCCAGCAGTGAAGGGGGGTGGGGCAGATTGAACACTGAAGCTTTCTTT.

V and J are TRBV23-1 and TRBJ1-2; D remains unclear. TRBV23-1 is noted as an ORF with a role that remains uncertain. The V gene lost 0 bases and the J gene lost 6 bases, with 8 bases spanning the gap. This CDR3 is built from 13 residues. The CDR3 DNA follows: TGCGCCAGCAGTCAATCGATCACACATGGCTACACCTTC. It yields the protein CASSQSITHGYTF.

CDR3 in DNA: TGTGCCAGCAGTTCCGCGGGTAGCACTGAAGCTTTCTTT. Translating it yields CASSSAGSTEAFF. This chain links TRBV6-5 with TRBJ1-1, with D hard to call. V was trimmed by 4 bases and J by 4 bases, leaving 10 bases between them. The germline CDR1 and CDR2 sequences are MNHEY and SVGAGI. There are 13 residues in the CDR3.

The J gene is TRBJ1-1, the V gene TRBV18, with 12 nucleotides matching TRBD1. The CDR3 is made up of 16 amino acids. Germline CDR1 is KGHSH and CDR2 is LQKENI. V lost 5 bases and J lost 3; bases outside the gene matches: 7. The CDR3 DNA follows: TGTGCCAGCTCAACAACGGGACAGGGGGCTTACACTGAAGCTTTCTTT. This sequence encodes CASSTTGQGAYTEAFF.

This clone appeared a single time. CDR3 residues: CASSLITGYNEQFF. The CDR3 DNA sequence: TGCGCCAGCAGCTTGATCACAGGGTACAATGAGCAGTTCTTC. The chain employs TRBV5-1 and TRBJ2-1, with D possibly matching TRBD1 (6 bases). This CDR3 region has 14 residues. The germline gives CDR1 SGHRS, CDR2 YFSETQ. Between the trimmed V and J ends, which lost 1 base and 4 bases, there was a span of 9 bases.

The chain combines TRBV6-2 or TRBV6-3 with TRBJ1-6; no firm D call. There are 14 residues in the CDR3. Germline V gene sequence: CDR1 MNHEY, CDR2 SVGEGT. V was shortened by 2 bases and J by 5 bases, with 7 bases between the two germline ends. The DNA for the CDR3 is TGTGCCAGCAGTTACAGCCGGGATAATTCACCCCTCCACTTT. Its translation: CASSYSRDNSPLHF.

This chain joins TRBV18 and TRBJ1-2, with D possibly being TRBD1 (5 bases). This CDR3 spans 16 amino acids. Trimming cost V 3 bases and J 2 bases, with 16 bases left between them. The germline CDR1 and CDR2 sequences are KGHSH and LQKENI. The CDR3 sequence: CASSPSISGGNYGYTF. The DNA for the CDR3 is TGTGCCAGCTCACCGTCGATTTCGGGGGGGAACTATGGCTACACCTTC.

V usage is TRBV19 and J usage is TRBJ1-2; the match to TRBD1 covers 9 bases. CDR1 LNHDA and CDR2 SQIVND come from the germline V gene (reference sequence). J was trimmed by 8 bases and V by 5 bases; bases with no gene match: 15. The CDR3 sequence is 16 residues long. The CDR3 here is CASSQAGTGGAGGYTF. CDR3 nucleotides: TGTGCCAGTAGTCAGGCCGGAACAGGGGGCGCGGGGGGCTACACCTTC. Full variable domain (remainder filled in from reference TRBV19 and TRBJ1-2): DGGITQSPKYLFRKEGQNVTLSCEQNLNHDAMYWYRQDPGQGLRLIYYSQIVNDFQKGDIAEGYSVSREKKESFPLTVTSAQKNPTAFYLCASSQAGTGGAGGYTFGSGTRLTVV.

CDR3 residues: CATSRDDLSNQPQHF. CDR3 DNA sequence: TGTGCCACCAGCAGAGATGACCTAAGCAATCAGCCCCAGCATTTT. V is TRBV15 and J is TRBJ1-5; D is ambiguous. Trimming took 0 bases from V and 1 from J, leaving 7 bases between them. Germline loops: CDR1 LNHNV, CDR2 YYDKDF (reference sequence). The CDR3 totals 15 residues.

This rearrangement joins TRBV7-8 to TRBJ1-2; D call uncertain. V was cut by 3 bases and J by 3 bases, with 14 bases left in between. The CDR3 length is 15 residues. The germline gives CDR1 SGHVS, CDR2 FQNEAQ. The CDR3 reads CASSLAYRGDYGYTF. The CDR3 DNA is TGTGCCAGCAGCTTGGCCTATCGGGGAGACTATGGCTACACCTTC.

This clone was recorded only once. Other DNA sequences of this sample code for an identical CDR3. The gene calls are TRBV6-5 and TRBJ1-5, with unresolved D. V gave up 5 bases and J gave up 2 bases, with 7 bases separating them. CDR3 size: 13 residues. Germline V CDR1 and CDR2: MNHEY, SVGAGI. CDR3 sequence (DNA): TGTGCCAGCAGTCGTCAGGGCAATCAGCCCCAGCATTTT. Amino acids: CASSRQGNQPQHF.

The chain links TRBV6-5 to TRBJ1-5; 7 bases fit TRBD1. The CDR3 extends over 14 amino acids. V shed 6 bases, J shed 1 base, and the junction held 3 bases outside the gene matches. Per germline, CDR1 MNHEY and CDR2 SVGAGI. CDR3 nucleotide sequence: TGTGCCAGCAGACTACAGGGGAGCAATCAGCCCCAGCATTTT. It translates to CASRLQGSNQPQHF.

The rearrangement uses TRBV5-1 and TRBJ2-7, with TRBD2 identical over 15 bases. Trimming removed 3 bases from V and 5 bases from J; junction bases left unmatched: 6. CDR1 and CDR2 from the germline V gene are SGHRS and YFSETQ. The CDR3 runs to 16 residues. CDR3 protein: CASSSVGTSGGHEQYF. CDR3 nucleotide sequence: TGCGCCAGCAGCTCGGTGGGGACTAGCGGGGGGCACGAGCAGTACTTC.

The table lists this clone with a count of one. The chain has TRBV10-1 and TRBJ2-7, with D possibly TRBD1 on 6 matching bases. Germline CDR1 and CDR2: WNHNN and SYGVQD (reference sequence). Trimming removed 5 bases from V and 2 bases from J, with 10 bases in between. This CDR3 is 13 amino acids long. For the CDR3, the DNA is TGCGCCAGCAGTCTGACAGGTACCTACGAGCAGTACTTC. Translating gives CASSLTGTYEQYF.

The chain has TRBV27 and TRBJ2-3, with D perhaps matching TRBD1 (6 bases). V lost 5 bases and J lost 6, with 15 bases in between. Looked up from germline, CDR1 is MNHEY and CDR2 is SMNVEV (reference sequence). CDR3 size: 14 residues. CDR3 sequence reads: CASSPDRSDDTQYF. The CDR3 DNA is TGTGCCAGCAGTCCCGACAGGAGTGACGATACGCAGTATTTT.

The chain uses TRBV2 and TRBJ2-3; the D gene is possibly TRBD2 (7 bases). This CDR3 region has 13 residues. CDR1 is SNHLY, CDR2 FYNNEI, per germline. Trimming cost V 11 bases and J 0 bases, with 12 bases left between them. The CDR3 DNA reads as TGTGCCCTGGGGGGGCACAGCACAGATACGCAGTATTTT. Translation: CALGGHSTDTQYF.

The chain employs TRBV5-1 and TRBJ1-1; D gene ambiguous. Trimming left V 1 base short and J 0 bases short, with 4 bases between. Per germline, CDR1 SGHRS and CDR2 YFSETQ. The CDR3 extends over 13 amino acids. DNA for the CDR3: TGCGCCAGCAGCTTGTGGGTGAACACTGAAGCTTTCTTT. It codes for CASSLWVNTEAFF.

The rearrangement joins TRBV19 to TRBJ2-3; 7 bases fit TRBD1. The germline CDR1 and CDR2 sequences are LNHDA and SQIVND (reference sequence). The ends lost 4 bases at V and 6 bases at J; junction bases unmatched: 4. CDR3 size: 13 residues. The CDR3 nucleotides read TGTGCCAGTAGTAGAGGGACAGTTGATACGCAGTATTTT. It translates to CASSRGTVDTQYF.

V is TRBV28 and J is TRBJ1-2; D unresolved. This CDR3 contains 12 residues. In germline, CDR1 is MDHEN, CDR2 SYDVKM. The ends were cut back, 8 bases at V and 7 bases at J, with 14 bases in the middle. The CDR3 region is CASPDSWGGYTF. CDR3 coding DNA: TGTGCCAGCCCCGATTCTTGGGGTGGCTACACCTTC.

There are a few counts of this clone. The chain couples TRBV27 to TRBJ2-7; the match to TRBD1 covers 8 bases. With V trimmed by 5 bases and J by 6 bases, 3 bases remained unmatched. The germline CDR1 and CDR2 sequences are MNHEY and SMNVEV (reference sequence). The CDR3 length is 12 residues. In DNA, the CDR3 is TGTGCCAGCAGTCCCGGACAGGGCGAGCAGTACTTC. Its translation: CASSPGQGEQYF.